Below, one T cell receptor (beta chain) is given with its context. This sample was included in a study of blood T cell repertoires in COVID-19. Study context: Acute and convalescent COVID-19 specimens originated in the United States, Italy and Spain.

TCRdb's table, derived via immunoSEQ multiplex PCR, lists solely in-frame clones and lacks some. The sample consists of about 140,000 clones, almost 85% of them appearing once. This CDR3 contains 16 residues. The V end lost 2 bases, the J end lost 2 bases, and 16 bases lay between the germline ends. Germline-derived CDR1 and CDR2 are SGDLS and YYNGEE. The TCR originated in a middle-aged man with acute or convalescent COVID-19. The V and J genes are TRBV9 and TRBJ1-2, with D perhaps matching TRBD1 (5 bases). The sample taken for sequencing was peripheral blood. CDR3 in amino acids: CASSVGERGENYGYTF. CDR3 in DNA: TGTGCCAGCAGCGTCGGAGAGCGGGGCGAAAACTATGGCTACACCTTC.